Listed below are T cell receptor beta chains from one sample, sequenced in a study of blood T cell repertoires in COVID-19. Profiled with immunoSEQ multiplex PCR; TCRdb holds only in-frame clones, not every one. The data hold a few hundred thousand clones, with 85% to 90% observed a single time. Sequenced input: PBMCs or T cells enriched from blood (not recorded which). These receptors were obtained from a man between 18 and 35 years old who had recovered from COVID-19. CDR3s include the opening cysteine and the closing phenylalanine or tryptophan. Clone size, where shown, is once, few, many, or a class for clones that have expanded.

>TRBJ2-1|-|TRBV3-1/TRBV3-2
CASSQARGSSYNEQFF
>TRBJ2-7|-|TRBV12-5
CASGFLLKDREREQYF
>TRBJ1-3|few|TRBV3-1/TRBV3-2
CASSHRRDKTENTIYF
>TRBJ1-4|-|TRBV27
CASSARPTGGNEKLFF
>TRBJ2-1|-|TRBV6-5
CASSIAGGPYNEQFF
>TRBJ2-5|-|TRBV29-1
CSVEGSEETQYF
>TRBJ2-6|-|TRBV28
CASSYQGAGANVLTF
>TRBJ2-3|-|TRBV27
CASSTRALSTDTQYF
>TRBJ2-6|-|TRBV2
CASSDRRTGKFSGANVLTF
>TRBJ2-3|-|TRBV4-1
CASSQDISGPDTQYF
>TRBJ2-4|-|TRBV18
CASSTYSGVSKNIQYF
>TRBJ2-1|-|TRBV7-2
CASSHLAHSFNEQFF
>TRBJ2-7|-|TRBV7-3
CASSVLGTPSYEQYF
>TRBJ1-3|once|TRBV5-8
CASSFRFGRSNSGNTIYF
>TRBJ1-3|-|TRBV9
CASSGQVRNTIYF
>TRBJ1-1|-|TRBV5-4
CASSSPGTSNTEAFF
>TRBJ2-5|-|TRBV19
CASSGTEGETQYF
>TRBJ2-3|-|TRBV28
CASSQTGLAGVTDTQYF
>TRBJ2-3|-|TRBV20-1
CSAGLEDTQYF
>TRBJ1-4|-|TRBV5-4
CASSEAWDMASLTNEKLFF